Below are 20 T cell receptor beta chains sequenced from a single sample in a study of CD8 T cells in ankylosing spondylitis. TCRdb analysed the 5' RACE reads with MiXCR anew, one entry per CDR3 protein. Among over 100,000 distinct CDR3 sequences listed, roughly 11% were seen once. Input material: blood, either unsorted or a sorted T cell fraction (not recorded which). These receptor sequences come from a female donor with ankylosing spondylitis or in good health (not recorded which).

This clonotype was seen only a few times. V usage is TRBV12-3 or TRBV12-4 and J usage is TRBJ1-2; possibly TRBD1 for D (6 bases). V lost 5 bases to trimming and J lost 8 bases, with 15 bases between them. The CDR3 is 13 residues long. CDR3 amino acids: CASSLREGGGYTF. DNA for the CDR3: TGTGCCAGCAGTCTCCGGGAGGGGGGCGGCTACACCTTC.

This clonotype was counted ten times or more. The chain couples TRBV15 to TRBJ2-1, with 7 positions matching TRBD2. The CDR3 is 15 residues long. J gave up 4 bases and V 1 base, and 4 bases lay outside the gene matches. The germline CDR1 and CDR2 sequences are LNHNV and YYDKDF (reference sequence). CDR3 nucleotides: TGTGCCACCAGCAGAGTCGGGGGGTGGTACAATGAGCAGTTCTTC. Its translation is CATSRVGGWYNEQFF.

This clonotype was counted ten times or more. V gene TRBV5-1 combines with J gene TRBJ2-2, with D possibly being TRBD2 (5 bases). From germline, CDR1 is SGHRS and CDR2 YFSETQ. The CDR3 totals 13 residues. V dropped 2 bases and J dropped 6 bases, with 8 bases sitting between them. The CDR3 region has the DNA TGCGCCAGCAGCTTTTCGGAGGCCGGGGAGCTGTTTTTT. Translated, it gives CASSFSEAGELFF.

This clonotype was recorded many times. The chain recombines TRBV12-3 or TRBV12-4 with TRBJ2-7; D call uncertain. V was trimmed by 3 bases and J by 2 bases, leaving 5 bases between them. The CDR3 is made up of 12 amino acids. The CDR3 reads CASSFEAYEQYF. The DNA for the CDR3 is TGTGCCAGCAGTTTTGAAGCCTACGAGCAGTACTTC.

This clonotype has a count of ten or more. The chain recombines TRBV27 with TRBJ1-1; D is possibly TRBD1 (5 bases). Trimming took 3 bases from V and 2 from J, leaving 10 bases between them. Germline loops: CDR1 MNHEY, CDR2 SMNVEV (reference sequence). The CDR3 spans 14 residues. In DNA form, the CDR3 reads TGTGCCAGCAGTTTTCCGGGGCGAAACACTGAAGCTTTCTTT. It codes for CASSFPGRNTEAFF.

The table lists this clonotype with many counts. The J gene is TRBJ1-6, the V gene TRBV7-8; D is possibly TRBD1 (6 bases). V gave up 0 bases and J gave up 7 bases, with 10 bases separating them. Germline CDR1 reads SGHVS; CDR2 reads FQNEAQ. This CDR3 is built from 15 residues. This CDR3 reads CASSLAGTLNSPLHF. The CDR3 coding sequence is TGTGCCAGCAGCTTAGCCGGGACATTGAATTCACCCCTCCACTTT.

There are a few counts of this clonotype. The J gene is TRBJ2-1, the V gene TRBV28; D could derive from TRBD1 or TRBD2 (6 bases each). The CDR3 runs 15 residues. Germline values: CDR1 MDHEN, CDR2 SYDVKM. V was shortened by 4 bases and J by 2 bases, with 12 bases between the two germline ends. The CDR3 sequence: CASSSGEVAYNEQFF. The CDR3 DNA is TGTGCCAGCAGTTCAGGGGAGGTTGCCTACAATGAGCAGTTCTTC.

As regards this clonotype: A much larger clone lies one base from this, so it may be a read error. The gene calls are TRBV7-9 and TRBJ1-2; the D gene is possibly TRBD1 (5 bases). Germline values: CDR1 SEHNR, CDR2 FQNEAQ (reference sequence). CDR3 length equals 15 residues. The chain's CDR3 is CAGSPRGTGNEGYTF. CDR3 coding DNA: TGTGCCGGCAGCCCCCGTGGGACGGGGAATGAGGGCTACACCTTC.

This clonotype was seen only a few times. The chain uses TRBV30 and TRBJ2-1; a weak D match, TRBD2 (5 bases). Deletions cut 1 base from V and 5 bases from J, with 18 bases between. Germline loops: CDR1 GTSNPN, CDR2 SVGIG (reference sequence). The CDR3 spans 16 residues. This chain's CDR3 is CAWSGVLATSDNEQFF. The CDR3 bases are TGTGCCTGGAGTGGAGTCCTAGCCACGTCCGACAATGAGCAGTTCTTC.

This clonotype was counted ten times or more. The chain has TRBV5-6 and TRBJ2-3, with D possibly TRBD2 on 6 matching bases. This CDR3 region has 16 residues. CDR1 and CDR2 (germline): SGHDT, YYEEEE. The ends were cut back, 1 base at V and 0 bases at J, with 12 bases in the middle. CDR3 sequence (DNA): TGTGCCAGCAGCTTGCTGGCGGGACCCAGCACAGATACGCAGTATTTT. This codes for CASSLLAGPSTDTQYF.

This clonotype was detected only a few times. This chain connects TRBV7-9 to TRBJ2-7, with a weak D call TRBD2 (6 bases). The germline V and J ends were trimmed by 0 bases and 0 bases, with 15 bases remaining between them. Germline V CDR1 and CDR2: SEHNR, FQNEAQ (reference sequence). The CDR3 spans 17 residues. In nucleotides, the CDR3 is TGTGCCAGCAGCTTAGCGTCTGGCGGGACCCACTCCTACGAGCAGTACTTC. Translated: CASSLASGGTHSYEQYF.

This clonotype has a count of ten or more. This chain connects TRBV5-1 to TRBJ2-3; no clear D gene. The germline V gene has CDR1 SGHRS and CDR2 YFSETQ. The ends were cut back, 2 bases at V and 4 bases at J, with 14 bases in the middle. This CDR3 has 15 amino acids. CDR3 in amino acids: CASSFLGRPADTQYF. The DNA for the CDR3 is TGCGCCAGCAGCTTTCTCGGTAGACCAGCAGATACGCAGTATTTT.

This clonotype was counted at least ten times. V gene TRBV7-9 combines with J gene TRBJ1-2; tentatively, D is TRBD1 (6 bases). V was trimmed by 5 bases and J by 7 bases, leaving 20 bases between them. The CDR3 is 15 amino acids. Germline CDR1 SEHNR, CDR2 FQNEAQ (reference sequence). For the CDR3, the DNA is TGTGCCAGCAGCCGGGGCGAACAGGGAAGTGGTGGCTACACCTTC. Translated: CASSRGEQGSGGYTF. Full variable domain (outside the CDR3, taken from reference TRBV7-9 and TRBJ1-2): DTGVSQNPRHKITKRGQNVTFRCDPISEHNRLYWYRQTLGQGPEFLTYFQNEAQLEKSRLLSDRFSAERPKGSFSTLEIQRTEQGDSAMYLCASSRGEQGSGGYTFGSGTRLTVV.

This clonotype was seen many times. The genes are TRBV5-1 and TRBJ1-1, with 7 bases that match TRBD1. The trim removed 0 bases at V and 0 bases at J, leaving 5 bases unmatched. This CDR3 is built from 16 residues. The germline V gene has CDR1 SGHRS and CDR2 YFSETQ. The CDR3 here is CASSLAPGQLNTEAFF. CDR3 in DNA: TGCGCCAGCAGCTTGGCGCCGGGACAGTTGAACACTGAAGCTTTCTTT.

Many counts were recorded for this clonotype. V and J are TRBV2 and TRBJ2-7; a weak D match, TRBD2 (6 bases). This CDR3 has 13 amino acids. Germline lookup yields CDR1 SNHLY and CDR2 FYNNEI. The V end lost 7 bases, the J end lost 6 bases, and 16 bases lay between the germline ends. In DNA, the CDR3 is TGTGCCAGCACCAGGGACTTCTCCCTCGAGCAGTACTTC. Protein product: CASTRDFSLEQYF.

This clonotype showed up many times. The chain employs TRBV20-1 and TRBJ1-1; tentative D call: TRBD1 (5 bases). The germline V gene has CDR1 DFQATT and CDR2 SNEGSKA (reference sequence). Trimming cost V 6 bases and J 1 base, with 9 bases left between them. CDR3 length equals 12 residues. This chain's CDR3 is CSAPRGNTEAFF. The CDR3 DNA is TGCAGTGCGCCGAGGGGGAACACTGAAGCTTTCTTT.

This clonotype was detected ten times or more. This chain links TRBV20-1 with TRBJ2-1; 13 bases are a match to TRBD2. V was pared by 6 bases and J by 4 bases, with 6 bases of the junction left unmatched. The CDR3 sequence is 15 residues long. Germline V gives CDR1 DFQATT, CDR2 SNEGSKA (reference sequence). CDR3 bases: TGCAGTGCGGTCGGACTAGCGGGAGCGTACAATGAGCAGTTCTTC. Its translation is CSAVGLAGAYNEQFF.

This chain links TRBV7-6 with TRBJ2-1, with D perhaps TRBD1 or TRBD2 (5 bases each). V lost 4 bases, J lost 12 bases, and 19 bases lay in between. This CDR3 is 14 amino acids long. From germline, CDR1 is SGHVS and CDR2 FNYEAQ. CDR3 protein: CASSSGSLGGGQFF. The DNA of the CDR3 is TGTGCCAGCAGCTCTGGGTCACTCGGTGGGGGGCAGTTCTTC.

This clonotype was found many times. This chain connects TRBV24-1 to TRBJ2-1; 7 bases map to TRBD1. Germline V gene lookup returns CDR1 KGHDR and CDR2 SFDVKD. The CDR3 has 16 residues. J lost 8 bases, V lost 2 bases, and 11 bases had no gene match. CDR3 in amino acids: CATSDSRDITGDEQFF. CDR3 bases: TGTGCCACCAGTGATTCCCGGGACATAACAGGGGATGAGCAGTTCTTC.

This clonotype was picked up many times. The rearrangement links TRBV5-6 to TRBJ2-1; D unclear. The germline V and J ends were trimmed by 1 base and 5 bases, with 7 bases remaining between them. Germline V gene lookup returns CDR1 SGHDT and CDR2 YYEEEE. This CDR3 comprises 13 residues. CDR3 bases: TGTGCCAGCAGCTTGCGTCCCAACAATGAGCAGTTCTTC. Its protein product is CASSLRPNNEQFF. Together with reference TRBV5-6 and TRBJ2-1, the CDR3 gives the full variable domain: DAGVTQSPTHLIKTRGQQVTLRCSPKSGHDTVSWYQQALGQGPQFIFQYYEEEERQRGNFPDRFSGHQFPNYSSELNVNALLLGDSALYLCASSLRPNNEQFFGPGTRLTVL.